The TCR beta chain described here comes from a study of blood T cell repertoires in COVID-19. Across the study: The United States, Italy and Spain supplied acute and convalescent COVID-19 samples.

Sequencing was performed with immunoSEQ multiplex PCR; in TCRdb, only in-frame clones are kept and a portion is missing. The table has about 170,000 clones, approximately 86% seen once. The CDR3 loop spans 15 amino acids. Germline values: CDR1 SGHDN, CDR2 FVKESK. V trimming: 2 bases; J trimming: 3 bases; junction bases outside the gene matches: 5. This chain links TRBV14 with TRBJ1-1; TRBD1 matches at 8 bases. The sample comprised peripheral blood. This clonotype was sampled from a man in his fifties or sixties with active or convalescent COVID-19. The CDR3 DNA is TGTGCCAGCAGCCAAAGGACAGGGAGGGACACTGAAGCTTTCTTT. As protein: CASSQRTGRDTEAFF.